The clone carrying this T cell receptor beta chain came up once. Trimming removed 2 bases at V and 7 bases at J, with 9 bases between. The CDR3 covers 13 residues. Germline CDR1 reads SGHVS; CDR2 reads FNYEAQ. Some clones are missing from TCRdb's copy, which holds only in-frame ones; the method was immunoSEQ multiplex PCR. The sample shows 25,000 to 30,000 clones, around nine tenths of them seen only once. This sample was included in a study of PD-1 blockade in classical Hodgkin lymphoma. All patients relapsed after autologous stem cell transplantation, and brentuximab vedotin exposure varied. Isolation of CD8+ T cells from thawed PBMCs used magnetic negative selection.

The chain uses TRBV7-6 and TRBJ2-1, with TRBD2 as a possible D gene (5 bases). This receptor was identified in a human donor with classical Hodgkin lymphoma. Material: CD8+ T cells from blood, obtained at baseline. This chain's CDR3 is CASSLPLANEQFF. CDR3 DNA sequence: TGTGCCAGCAGCTTACCCCTAGCAAATGAGCAGTTCTTC.